This note documents a single TCR beta chain sequence. This sample was taken from a study of blood T cell repertoires in COVID-19. Study-wide background: COVID-19 samples, acute and convalescent, were from the United States, Italy and Spain. PBMCs, B-cell-depleted T cells, or T cells were the source of the cDNA or gDNA that made up the material.

This CDR3 has 14 residues. Germline V lookup: CDR1 MDHEN, CDR2 SYDVKM. V dropped 7 bases and J dropped 4; count of bases not matched to a gene: 10. The authors' processing: For nucleated cells, counts were estimated from reference gene primer amplification. The repertoire was sequenced with immunoSEQ multiplex PCR; TCRdb's copy has only in-frame clones and lacks some. Clonal size and the V and J genes are those of that table, whereas D and trimming came from the DNA. In the table there are about 190,000 clones, around 80% of which are singletons. Sequencing was done on a sample of peripheral blood. The chain recombines TRBV28 with TRBJ2-7, with 7 bases aligning to TRBD1. The receptor's source is an elderly woman with active or convalescent COVID-19. CDR3 in DNA: TGTGCCAGCAACTCCGGGACAGTTACGTACGAGCAGTACTTC. Amino acids: CASNSGTVTYEQYF.